The present TCR beta chain was sequenced within a study of Ad26.COV2.S vaccination and SARS-CoV-2 variants. Background on the study: Dosing was one shot or two shots 56 days apart.

Study-level points and caveats: CD8+ and CD4+ T cells specific for spike reportedly responded with substantial breadth after vaccination.

Sequencing was performed with immunoSEQ multiplex PCR; in TCRdb, only in-frame clones are kept and a portion is missing. The profile shows about 350,000 clones, approximately 81% of them singletons. Notes on this clone: Its specificity is unknown.

Treatment here: about 20 received Ad26.COV2.S at low or high dose, single or two shots; 5 received placebo; per-sample allocation not given. Day 63 after the first injection of vaccine or placebo was the sampling time. Between the trimmed V and J ends, which lost 2 bases and 4 bases, there was a span of 11 bases. Germline loops: CDR1 SGHTA, CDR2 FQGNSA. The CDR3 consists of 14 residues. This sequence was found in a person between 18 and 65 years old who received the Ad26.COV2.S COVID-19 vaccine or a placebo. Sequences were derived from peripheral blood, sampled in a trial of Ad26.COV2.S vaccine versus placebo. This chain connects TRBV7-2 to TRBJ1-2; weak D call: TRBD1 (5 bases). The CDR3 DNA is TGTGCCAGCAGCTTATCCGAGGGGACCTATGGCTACACCTTC. Amino acids: CASSLSEGTYGYTF.